This T cell receptor (beta chain) was found in a study of blood T cell repertoires in COVID-19. This CDR3 has 14 amino acids. From germline, CDR1 is SGHTA and CDR2 FQGNSA. V was shortened by 1 base and J by 1 base, with 6 bases between the two germline ends. Produced via immunoSEQ multiplex PCR; TCRdb's table is partial and in-frame only. The data contain approximately 100,000 clones, around 83% of them seen just once; the ten biggest clones take up roughly 7.7%. The clonotype comes from a woman aged 80 or over with active or convalescent COVID-19. Material: peripheral blood. This chain connects TRBV7-2 to TRBJ2-3; D gene unclear. CDR3 DNA: TGTGCCAGCAGCTTAGTCCAGGGCACAGATACGCAGTATTTT. Its translation is CASSLVQGTDTQYF.